In its sample, the clone carrying this T cell receptor (beta chain) was seen once. The sample is drawn from a study of blood T cell repertoires in COVID-19. Method: immunoSEQ multiplex PCR; TCRdb's copy keeps in-frame clones and lacks some. Counted here are fewer than 65,000 clones, approximately 82% occurring once; the ten biggest clones make up over 3.5%. Sequencing was carried out using peripheral blood. The sequence was collected from a man aged 55 to 70 with acute or convalescent COVID-19.

The CDR3 coding sequence is TGTGCCAGCAGTGTTTCAGGGGTGCTGGCGCACAATGAGCAGTTCTTC. Amino acid sequence: CASSVSGVLAHNEQFF. The V gene is TRBV2, the J gene TRBJ2-1; D may be TRBD1 (6 bases). Trimming pared 4 bases from V and 5 bases from J, leaving 18 bases between. Germline assignment: CDR1 SNHLY and CDR2 FYNNEI. The CDR3 runs 16 residues.